Presented here are 10 T cell receptor beta chains from one specimen sequenced in a study of cytomegalovirus exposure and HLA in healthy donors. The protocol was immunoSEQ multiplex PCR, while the TCRdb copy is restricted to in-frame clones and leaves out a portion. Of about 330,000 clones listed, approximately 86% were seen once; the top ten hold roughly 1.2%. Sample: PBMCs. These receptor sequences come from a woman aged 25 to 39 in good health and CMV-seropositive.

This chain links TRBV2 with TRBJ2-1; tentatively, D is TRBD2 (6 bases). In germline, CDR1 is SNHLY, CDR2 FYNNEI. This CDR3 region has 15 residues. V dropped 4 bases and J dropped 9 bases, with 19 bases sitting between them. This chain's CDR3 is CASSARLGGGSEQFF. CDR3 coding DNA: TGTGCCAGCAGTGCCCGACTAGGTGGGGGGAGTGAGCAGTTCTTC. The whole variable domain, filled in from reference TRBV2 and TRBJ2-1, reads EPEVTQTPSHQVTQMGQEVILRCVPISNHLYFYWYRQILGQKVEFLVSFYNNEISEKSEIFDDQFSVERPDGSNFTLKIRSTKLEDSAMYFCASSARLGGGSEQFFGPGTRLTVL.

The chain is built from TRBV5-6 and TRBJ2-1; a possible D gene is TRBD2 (6 bases). The germline V gene encodes CDR1 SGHDT and CDR2 YYEEEE. Deletions cut 2 bases from V and 0 bases from J, with 12 bases between. The CDR3 runs to 16 residues. CDR3 sequence (DNA): TGTGCCAGCAGCTTCGGGACTTCCAGCTCCTACAATGAGCAGTTCTTC. It yields the protein CASSFGTSSSYNEQFF.

The chain couples TRBV7-9 to TRBJ2-1, with 9 nucleotides matching TRBD2. This CDR3 has 15 residues. Germline loops: CDR1 SEHNR, CDR2 FQNEAQ (reference sequence). The J segment lost 2 bases and the V segment lost 3 bases, leaving 2 bases of the junction unmatched. The CDR3 protein is CASSLSSGTYNEQFF. In DNA form, the CDR3 reads TGTGCCAGCAGCTTGTCTAGCGGGACCTACAATGAGCAGTTCTTC. Full variable domain (rest looked up from reference TRBV7-9 and TRBJ2-1): DTGVSQNPRHKITKRGQNVTFRCDPISEHNRLYWYRQTLGQGPEFLTYFQNEAQLEKSRLLSDRFSAERPKGSFSTLEIQRTEQGDSAMYLCASSLSSGTYNEQFFGPGTRLTVL.

The V gene is TRBV19, the J gene TRBJ1-5, with a possible D match to TRBD1 (5 bases). There are 17 residues in the CDR3. Germline CDR1 and CDR2: LNHDA and SQIVND (reference sequence). The V end was cut by 5 bases, the J end by 1 base, with 18 bases between. This chain's CDR3 is CASSVRVLSTSNQPQHF. The CDR3 nucleotides are TGTGCCAGTAGTGTCAGGGTTTTATCCACGAGCAATCAGCCCCAGCATTTT.

The V gene is TRBV7-7, the J gene TRBJ2-1, with D perhaps TRBD1 (5 bases). This CDR3 has 14 amino acids. Germline CDR1 reads SSHAT; CDR2 reads FNYEAQ (reference sequence). V gave up 5 bases and J gave up 6 bases, with 14 bases separating them. CDR3: CASSAGHHGNEQFF. Here the CDR3 DNA reads TGTGCCAGCAGCGCCGGACACCACGGCAATGAGCAGTTCTTC.

The chain has TRBV28 and TRBJ1-2, with a possible D match to TRBD1 (5 bases). The germline gives CDR1 MDHEN, CDR2 SYDVKM. The CDR3 runs to 15 residues. V shed 7 bases and J shed 0 bases, with 15 bases lying between them. CDR3 protein: CASTHRDGANYGYTF. CDR3 DNA: TGTGCCAGCACCCACCGGGACGGAGCTAACTATGGCTACACCTTC.

The gene calls are TRBV5-1 and TRBJ2-7; 10 bases line up with TRBD1. With V trimmed by 4 bases and J by 6 bases, 13 bases remained unmatched. Germline V gene data show CDR1 as SGHRS and CDR2 as YFSETQ. The CDR3 is 16 amino acids. The DNA of the CDR3 is TGCGCCAGCAGCGGAGAACCCGGGACAGGGGTACGCGAGCAGTACTTC. This translates into CASSGEPGTGVREQYF. Drawing the rest from reference TRBV5-1 and TRBJ2-7, the complete variable domain is KAGVTQTPRYLIKTRGQQVTLSCSPISGHRSVSWYQQTPGQGLQFLFEYFSETQRNKGNFPGRFSGRQFSNSRSEMNVSTLELGDSALYLCASSGEPGTGVREQYFGPGTRLTVT.

This clone has only a few counts. The chain combines TRBV7-9 with TRBJ2-7; D is perhaps TRBD1 or TRBD2 (6 bases each). CDR1 and CDR2 (germline): SEHNR, FQNEAQ (reference sequence). The germline V and J ends were trimmed by 8 bases and 3 bases, with 17 bases remaining between them. This CDR3 spans 14 amino acids. In nucleotides, the CDR3 is TGTGCCAGCCACCCGGGGGACACCTACTACGAGCAGTACTTC. It translates to CASHPGDTYYEQYF.

The chain couples TRBV2 to TRBJ2-7, with D possibly TRBD2 on 5 matching bases. Germline lookup yields CDR1 SNHLY and CDR2 FYNNEI. This CDR3 spans 11 amino acids. Trimming removed 5 bases from V and 7 bases from J, with 9 bases in between. In DNA, the CDR3 is TGTGCCAGCAGTCTAACGGGAGAGCAGTACTTC. Translating it yields CASSLTGEQYF.

The gene calls are TRBV7-8 and TRBJ2-5; D unresolved. This CDR3 is built from 16 residues. Looked up from germline, CDR1 is SGHVS and CDR2 is FQNEAQ. Trimming took off 1 base at V and 1 base at J, with 13 bases between the two ends. CDR3 sequence reads: CASSLVFGRFQETQYF. The CDR3 DNA follows: TGTGCCAGCAGCTTAGTGTTTGGACGGTTCCAAGAGACCCAGTACTTC.